This T cell receptor beta chain was observed in a study of T cells in Graves' hyperthyroidism and ophthalmopathy. RNA transcripts gave rise to amplified TCR beta CDR3 regions. HTBI primers were employed in a first-round RT-PCR of the TCR CDR3. A single record per CDR3 protein comes from TCRdb applying MiXCR to the multiplex PCR reads. Of 660,000 or so distinct CDR3 sequences listed, 45% are singletons. CDR3 length: 13 amino acids. The germline gives CDR1 SEHNR, CDR2 FQNEAQ (reference sequence). A few counts support this clonotype. A read error may produce the germline difference seen at one junction end.

The sample comprised peripheral blood or thyroid tissue (not recorded which). The sequence came from an adult man with Graves' disease, either hyperthyroidism or ophthalmopathy (not recorded which). V usage is TRBV7-9 and J usage is TRBJ1-1; D is undetermined. The CDR3 nucleotides are TGCGCCAGCAGCTTGGCCACTGACACTGAAGCTTTCTTT. It codes for CASSLATDTEAFF. Looking up the rest from reference TRBV7-9 and TRBJ1-1 gives the full variable domain: DTGVSQNPRHKITKRGQNVTFRCDPISEHNRLYWYRQTLGQGPEFLTYFQNEAQLEKSRLLSDRFSAERPKGSFSTLEIQRTEQGDSAMYLCASSLATDTEAFFGQGTRLTVV.